These 19 T cell receptor beta chains came from one sample sequenced in a study of CD8+CD57+ T cells in acquired aplastic anemia. According to the study, genomic DNA was the template for TCR beta VDJ and CDR3 profiling. TCRdb reanalysed the reads using MiXCR and keeps one entry per CDR3 protein. This repertoire shows about 420,000 distinct CDR3 sequences, just under 70% found once; its top ten account for 4%. The sample was sorted CD4+, CD8+, or CD8+CD57+ T cells (not recorded which) from PBMCs. Source of these receptors: a human donor in good health, serving as a control.

This chain connects TRBV12-3 or TRBV12-4 to TRBJ1-2; D unclear. The CDR3 has 12 residues. The germline V and J ends were trimmed by 6 bases and 4 bases, with 9 bases remaining between them. CDR3 DNA sequence: TGTGCCAGCAGCGTCACATCCTATGGCTACACCTTC. Translation gives CASSVTSYGYTF.

The V gene is TRBV19, the J gene TRBJ2-7, with D maybe TRBD2 (7 bases). The CDR3 length is 15 residues. With 4 bases removed from V and 4 bases from J, the gap between germline ends came to 17 bases. Germline-derived CDR1 and CDR2 are LNHDA and SQIVND (reference sequence). CDR3 region: CASSNPGGEVYEQYF. The DNA of the CDR3 is TGTGCCAGTAGTAATCCGGGGGGCGAGGTGTACGAGCAGTACTTC.

The V call is TRBV20-1, the J call TRBJ2-3; D remains unclear. The length of the CDR3 is 14 residues. V lost 5 bases to trimming and J lost 8 bases, with 20 bases between them. From germline, CDR1 is DFQATT and CDR2 SNEGSKA (reference sequence). The DNA of the CDR3 is TGCAGTGCTTGGGCTAGGCAGTATCAACGTACGCAGTATTTT. It encodes CSAWARQYQRTQYF.

In this sample, this clonotype turned up a few times. It may be a read error: a sequence one base away is much more abundant. The chain is built from TRBV7-8 and TRBJ2-3; TRBD2 agrees at 7 bases. From germline, CDR1 is SGHVS and CDR2 FQNEAQ. The CDR3 runs to 14 residues. In nucleotides, the CDR3 is TGTGCCAGCGTTCTAGCGGAGGACACAAATACGCAGTATTTT. Residues: CASVLAEDTNTQYF.

Notes on this clonotype: A read error may account for a junction end that differs from germline. The genes are TRBV9 and TRBJ1-6; D gene uncertain. Per germline, CDR1 SGDLS and CDR2 YYNGEE. CDR3 length: 13 residues. In DNA, the CDR3 is TGTGCCAGGAGGGTAGTTTATGCTTCTAACTTTGGCTTT. This encodes CARRVVYASNFGF. Together with reference TRBV9 and TRBJ1-6, the CDR3 gives the full variable domain: DSGVTQTPKHLITATGQRVTLRCSPRSGDLSVYWYQQSLDQGLQFLIQYYNGEERAKGNILERFSAQQFPDLHSELNLSSLELGDSALYFCARRVVYASNFGFGNGTRLTVT.

This clonotype was observed many times. The chain employs TRBV20-1 and TRBJ1-2; TRBD1 agrees at 8 bases. The length of the CDR3 is 14 residues. From germline, CDR1 is DFQATT and CDR2 SNEGSKA (reference sequence). V lost 7 bases to trimming and J lost 3 bases; unmatched junction nucleotides: 10. CDR3 nucleotide sequence: TGCAGTGTTTACGGACAGGGACGGCACTATGGCTACACCTTC. Amino acid sequence: CSVYGQGRHYGYTF.

The table lists this clonotype with a count of one. The J gene is TRBJ1-1, the V gene TRBV9; D unresolved. The CDR3 spans 13 residues. Germline V lookup: CDR1 SGDLS, CDR2 YYNGEE. V was cut by 4 bases and J by 0 bases, with 7 bases left in between. The CDR3 is CASSHTVNTEAFF. The CDR3 DNA reads as TGTGCCAGCAGCCACACAGTGAACACTGAAGCTTTCTTT.

The CDR3 DNA is TGTGCCAGCAGCCAATCGAGAGGAGGGACTGAAGCTTTCTTT. Residues: CASSQSRGGTEAFF. The chain has TRBV7-8 and TRBJ1-1; D gene unclear. The CDR3 has 14 residues. Germline-derived CDR1 and CDR2 are SGHVS and FQNEAQ. Trimming took off 5 bases at V and 5 bases at J, with 15 bases between the two ends.

This rearrangement joins TRBV10-2 to TRBJ1-1; no definite D call. CDR3 length equals 14 residues. V lost 7 bases and J 0 bases, leaving 12 bases between the germline ends. Germline V gene data show CDR1 as WSHSY and CDR2 as SAAADI. This chain's CDR3 is CASIIELVNTEAFF. CDR3 sequence (DNA): TGCGCCAGCATTATCGAACTTGTGAACACTGAAGCTTTCTTT.

This chain uses TRBV6-1 with TRBJ2-1, with D perhaps TRBD2 (6 bases). The CDR3 covers 18 residues. V was clipped by 0 bases and J by 8 bases, with 23 bases between them. The germline V gene has CDR1 MNHNS and CDR2 SASEGT. The CDR3 coding sequence is TGTGCCAGCAGTGAAGCGCTTCGGGGTAGCGGTGGCGTGGATGAGCAGTTCTTC. Amino acid sequence: CASSEALRGSGGVDEQFF.

Points on this clonotype: Compared with germline, one end of the junction differs, possibly owing to a read error. The gene calls are TRBV5-8 and TRBJ2-3, with D possibly being TRBD2 (6 bases). CDR3 length: 15 residues. Germline loops: CDR1 SGHTS, CDR2 YDEGEE. The CDR3 nucleotides read TGTGCCAACAGCTTCGGCGGCGGGGCCCCGAATACGCAGTATTTT. Its protein is CANSFGGGAPNTQYF.

As concerns this clonotype: One end of the junction fails to match germline, which may point to a read error. This chain joins TRBV9 and TRBJ1-5, with D maybe TRBD1 (6 bases). This CDR3 region has 15 residues. CDR1 is SGDLS, CDR2 YYNGEE, per germline. CDR3 sequence: CASSVGQVHNQPQHF. In nucleotides, the CDR3 is TGTGCCAGCAGCGTAGGACAGGTACATAATCAACCCCAGCATTTT.

V gene TRBV11-3 combines with J gene TRBJ2-1, with 8 nucleotides matching TRBD2. Germline CDR1 SGHNT, CDR2 YENEEA. This CDR3 is 14 amino acids long. J lost 7 bases, V lost 6 bases, and 8 bases had no gene match. CDR3 in DNA: TGTGCCAGCAGTTTCCGGGAGGGCCGAAATGAGCAGTTCTTC. Its translation: CASSFREGRNEQFF.

The V call is TRBV25-1, the J call TRBJ1-2; a possible D gene is TRBD1 (5 bases). CDR1 is MGHDK, CDR2 SYGVNS, per germline. The CDR3 totals 15 residues. V gave up 7 bases and J gave up 6 bases, with 21 bases separating them. The CDR3 DNA sequence: TGTGCCAGCAAGCCAGAGGAGGGACGGGCCAATGGCTACACCTTC. Amino acids: CASKPEEGRANGYTF.

With regard to this clonotype: The CDR3 ends on some other residue instead of the conserved phenylalanine or tryptophan, so this is likely a read error. It is unclear where the CDR3 begins or ends on the DNA, so no DNA is shown, and the CDR3 is as TCRdb lists it. The J gene is TRBJ2-7, the V gene TRBV10-2. The germline V gene encodes CDR1 WSHSY and CDR2 SAAADI. The CDR3 contains 14 residues when both ends are counted. The CDR3 here is CASSYGTGYDDHYC.

Worth noting for this clonotype: One junction end does not reproduce the germline sequence, and a read error may be involved. The chain's CDR3 is CACSGGQWEAIYF. The CDR3 DNA sequence: TGTGCCTGCAGTGGGGGACAGTGGGAAGCCATATATTTT. The chain carries TRBV5-1 and TRBJ1-3; 7 bases fit TRBD1. The length of the CDR3 is 13 residues. Germline CDR1 reads SGHRS; CDR2 reads YFSETQ.

Of note for this clonotype: The junction shows a germline mismatch at one end, possibly a read error. V is TRBV5-4 and J is TRBJ1-3, with unresolved D. This CDR3 has 14 amino acids. Germline CDR1 reads SGHNT; CDR2 reads YYREEE (reference sequence). CDR3 protein: CASSQGSAGNTIYF. Written as DNA, the CDR3 is TGCGCCAGCAGCCAAGGGTCGGCTGGAAACACCATATATTTT.

This clonotype was seen more than once but under ten times. The chain joins TRBV10-1 to TRBJ1-3; perhaps TRBD1 as D (5 bases). The V end was cut by 4 bases, the J end by 0 bases, with 13 bases between. The CDR3 is 16 amino acids. Germline CDR1 reads WNHNN; CDR2 reads SYGVQD (reference sequence). CDR3 loop: CASSALPDNSGNTIYF. The CDR3 DNA reads as TGCGCCAGCAGTGCCCTCCCGGACAACTCTGGAAACACCATATATTTT.

The chain recombines TRBV9 with TRBJ2-3; possible D gene TRBD1, 5 bases. The V gene lost 0 bases and the J gene lost 15 bases, with 20 bases spanning the gap. The length of the CDR3 is 14 residues. Germline CDR1 and CDR2: SGDLS and YYNGEE. DNA of the CDR3: TGTGCCAGCAGCGTAGAACCCCCCGGACATAGGTCCTATTTT. It yields the protein CASSVEPPGHRSYF.